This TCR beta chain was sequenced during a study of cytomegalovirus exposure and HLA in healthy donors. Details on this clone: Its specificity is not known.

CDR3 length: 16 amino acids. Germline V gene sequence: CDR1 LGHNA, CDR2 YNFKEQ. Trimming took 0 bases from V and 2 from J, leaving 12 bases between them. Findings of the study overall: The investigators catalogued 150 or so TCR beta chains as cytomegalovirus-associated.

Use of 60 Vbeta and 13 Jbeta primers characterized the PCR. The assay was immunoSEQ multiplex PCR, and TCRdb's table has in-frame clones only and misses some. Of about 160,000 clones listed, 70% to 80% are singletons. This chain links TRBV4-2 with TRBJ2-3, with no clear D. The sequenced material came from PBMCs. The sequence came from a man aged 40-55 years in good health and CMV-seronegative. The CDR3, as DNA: TGTGCCAGCAGCCAAGACCGCGGAATGAACACAGATACGCAGTATTTT. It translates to CASSQDRGMNTDTQYF.